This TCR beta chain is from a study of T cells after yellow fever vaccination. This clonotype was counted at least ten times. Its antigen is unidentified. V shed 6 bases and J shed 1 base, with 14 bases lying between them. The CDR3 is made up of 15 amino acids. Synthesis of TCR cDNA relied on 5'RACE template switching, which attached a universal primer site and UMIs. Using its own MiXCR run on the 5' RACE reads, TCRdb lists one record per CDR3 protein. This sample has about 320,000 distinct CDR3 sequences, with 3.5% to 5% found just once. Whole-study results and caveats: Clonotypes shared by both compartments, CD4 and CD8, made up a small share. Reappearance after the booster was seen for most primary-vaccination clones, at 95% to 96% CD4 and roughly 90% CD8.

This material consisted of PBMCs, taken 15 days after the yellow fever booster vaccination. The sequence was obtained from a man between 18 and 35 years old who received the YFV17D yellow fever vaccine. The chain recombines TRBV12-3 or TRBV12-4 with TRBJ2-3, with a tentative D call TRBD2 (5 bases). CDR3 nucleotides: TGTGCCAGCAGCCCCATTTCCGGGGGCACAGATACGCAGTATTTT. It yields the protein CASSPISGGTDTQYF.